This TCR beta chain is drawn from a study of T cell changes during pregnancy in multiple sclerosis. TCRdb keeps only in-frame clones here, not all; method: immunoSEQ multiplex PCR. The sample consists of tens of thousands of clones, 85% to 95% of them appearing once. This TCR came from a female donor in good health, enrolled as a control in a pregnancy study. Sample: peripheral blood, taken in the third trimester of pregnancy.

In nucleotides, the CDR3 is TGCGCCAGCAGCTTGGGGGGGGAAGAGACCCAGTACTTC. It specifies CASSLGGEETQYF. The gene calls are TRBV5-1 and TRBJ2-5; possible D gene TRBD2, 6 bases. The length of the CDR3 is 13 residues. Trimming took off 0 bases at V and 3 bases at J, with 6 bases between the two ends. CDR1 is SGHRS, CDR2 YFSETQ, per germline.